Detailed here is one T cell receptor beta chain. Its specific antigen is unknown. There are no base qualities to consult, and no much larger clone falls within one base. The donors were 40 or so Caucasian individuals from Russia, aged roughly 6 to 90 years, who were systemically healthy. Each donor gave 8 to 10 milliliters of peripheral blood, drawn into EDTA-treated Vacutainer tubes. Ficoll-Paque density-gradient centrifugation was used to isolate PBMCs, with at least 6 million obtained per sample. Total RNA, at least 6 micrograms per sample, was extracted from PBMCs with Trizol reagent. For every donor, an aliquot of PBMCs went through flow cytometry to measure the percentages of naive CD45RAhigh/CD27high T cells. Receptors were amplified or captured by 5' RACE. The data were produced on an Illumina HiSeq 2500. A second PCR of about 6 to 11 cycles was run with a J-beta primer mix and a sample-barcoded 5' primer. A template-switch 5' adaptor carrying 12 random nucleotides introduced a unique molecular identifier onto each TCR beta cDNA molecule. Each sample yielded at least 2.5 million CDR3-containing paired-end reads. The Mint cDNA synthesis kit, primed by a TRBC-specific oligonucleotide, was used to synthesize first-strand cDNA from all RNA. All cDNA was treated with uracil-DNA glycosylase and then went through a first 18-cycle PCR with the universal primers M1SS and BC2_uni_R. From the authors' description of their analysis: Normalization of each sample was performed by random selection of 1 million high-quality reads, each carrying a distinct molecular identifier. Instead of being binned into consensus sequences, reads with shared molecular identifiers were discarded. MiTCR, run with a Q25 quality threshold and the strictest error-elimination algorithm, handled CDR3 identification, clonotype clustering and error correction. A nonparametric unseen species model with Euler transformation was used to estimate a lower bound on total TCR beta diversity. TCRdb handled the public reads itself, with Q25 trimming in fastp and clone calling in MiXCR, and kept productive beta chains. Entries that share a CDR3 protein sequence are merged under the most common genes and DNA. The V and J calls were not made by the authors but by TCRdb's processing. A total of 2 million or so distinct CDR3 sequences appear in this sample, 40% to 55% of them only once. The ten largest clones capture less than 2.5% of the sample.

This sample was taken from a study of blood T cells in healthy people across ages (dated by TCRdb to 2014 to 2015). Background on the whole study: Template switching captured roughly one uniquely barcoded TCR beta cDNA molecule per two T cells in model experiments. To track age-related changes in TCR beta repertoire diversity, the study relied on deep sequencing normalized with unique cDNA molecular identifiers. The donors were divided into four age groups: young (average around 16 years), middle-aged (about 39), aged (approximately 62) and long-lived (around 80). To avoid experimental bias, donors of different ages were randomly spread across the sequencing lanes. Two additional independent replicas of 1 million unique cDNA reads from the same blood draw were analyzed for two donors (one aged 18 to 30 and one aged 80 or older). Paper-wide results and their limitations: The CMV infection status of donors was not known, potentially confounding age-related changes in expanded clonotypes. Compared with the aged group, more naive CD4+ T cells, fewer expanded clones and increased TCR diversity were shown by the long-lived group, suggesting age selection. A strong correlation was found between observed TCR beta diversity and the percentage of naive T cells measured by flow cytometry. Since profiling was done on bulk unsorted PBMCs, naive and antigen-experienced compartments could not be conclusively compared. Total diversity estimates from one million sequenced T cells were considered lower bounds and underestimates. As age increased, observed TCR beta diversity per million T cells dropped in a roughly linear way, and a significant reduction was already evident by age roughly 36.

V sheds 2 bases and J sheds 1 base, leaving 9 bases between their ends. The CDR3 starts with the cysteine, ends with the phenylalanine, and has 16 residues. Only the CDR3 portion is preserved as DNA: 48 bases, with reading frame beginning at the first base. From a lookup of the germline V gene, CDR1 and CDR2 are LGHNA and YSLEER. The receptor chain draws on TRBV4-3 and TRBJ2-6; the D gene is possibly TRBD2, with 5 bases matching. The sequencing input was blood. The TCR comes from a woman aged 40 to 50 in good health. The CDR3 region reads CASSQSSASGANVLTF. The nucleotide sequence is given as TGCGCCAGCAGCCAAAGTAGCGCGTCTGGGGCCAACGTCCTGACTTTC.